This is a list of T cell receptor beta chains from one sample in a study of Graves' ophthalmopathy and Graves' hyperthyroidism. TCRdb re-called the multiplex PCR reads with MiXCR, one entry per CDR3 protein. The table records roughly 700,000 distinct CDR3 sequences, 40% of them present only once. Source material: peripheral blood. The receptors derive from an adult man with Graves' ophthalmopathy. CDR3s include the opening cysteine and the closing phenylalanine or tryptophan. Fields, in order: D gene, V gene, clone size, J gene, CDR3 protein, CDR3 DNA. The D gene is left open where the match is weak. Clone sizes are given selectively: once, few, many, or a class where the clone is expanded.

D: .
V: TRBV12-3/TRBV12-4
size: .
J: TRBJ1-1
CDR3: CASSWGGLQVNTEAFF
DNA: TGTGCCAGCAGTTGGGGGGGCCTACAGGTGAACACTGAAGCTTTCTTT

D: .
V: TRBV25-1
size: .
J: TRBJ2-7
CDR3: CASSLGRRASEQYF
DNA: TGTGCCAGCAGTTTAGGCAGGAGGGCTTCCGAGCAGTACTTC

D: TRBD1
V: TRBV6-5
size: .
J: TRBJ1-2
CDR3: CASNAPGQGGYTF
DNA: TGTGCCAGCAACGCTCCGGGACAGGGAGGCTACACCTTC

D: TRBD1
V: TRBV20-1
size: .
J: TRBJ1-1
CDR3: CSAFHLTGQRNTEAFF
DNA: TGCAGTGCTTTCCACCTAACGGGACAGCGGAACACTGAAGCTTTCTTT

D: .
V: TRBV12-3/TRBV12-4
size: few
J: TRBJ2-7
CDR3: CASSPQGFGYEQYF
DNA: TGTGCCAGCAGCCCTCAGGGGTTCGGGTACGAGCAGTACTTC

D: .
V: TRBV15
size: many
J: TRBJ1-4
CDR3: CATSRDPRVGSNEKLFF
DNA: TGTGCCACCAGCAGAGATCCTAGGGTTGGTTCTAATGAAAAACTGTTTTTT

D: .
V: TRBV2
size: .
J: TRBJ1-2
CDR3: CASSQRDGKGGYTF
DNA: TGTGCCAGCAGCCAAAGGGACGGTAAAGGTGGCTACACCTTC

D: .
V: TRBV7-2
size: few
J: TRBJ2-3
CDR3: CASSLGTADTQYF
DNA: TGTGCCAGCAGCTTAGGGACAGCAGATACGCAGTATTTT

D: .
V: TRBV7-2
size: many
J: TRBJ1-2
CDR3: CASSLVAGFIRSGYTF
DNA: TGTGCCAGCAGCTTAGTTGCAGGGTTCATAAGAAGTGGCTACACCTTC

D: TRBD1
V: TRBV7-2
size: .
J: TRBJ1-4
CDR3: CASSPRGQGSNEKLFF
DNA: TGTGCCAGCAGCCCCCGGGGACAGGGCAGTAATGAAAAACTGTTTTTT

D: .
V: TRBV7-9
size: few
J: TRBJ1-4
CDR3: CASSLDDRGRKLFF
DNA: TGTGCCAGCAGCTTAGATGATAGGGGGAGGAAACTGTTTTTT

D: TRBD1
V: TRBV6-6
size: few
J: TRBJ2-7
CDR3: CASSYSQGQALSNEQYF
DNA: TGTGCCAGCAGTTACTCACAGGGGCAAGCCTTGTCGAACGAGCAGTACTTC

D: .
V: TRBV10-3
size: .
J: TRBJ1-4
CDR3: CAISDPGSSNEKLFF
DNA: TGTGCCATCAGTGATCCCGGGTCTTCGAATGAAAAACTGTTTTTT

D: .
V: TRBV19
size: many
J: TRBJ1-3
CDR3: CASSVSGGNTIYF
DNA: TGTGCCAGTAGCGTCTCGGGCGGAAACACCATATATTTT

D: .
V: TRBV2
size: .
J: TRBJ2-2
CDR3: CASSVVEGDTGELFF
DNA: TGTGCCAGCAGCGTTGTGGAGGGGGACACCGGGGAGCTGTTTTTT

D: .
V: TRBV11-1
size: .
J: TRBJ2-7
CDR3: CASRKVEGAYEQYF
DNA: TGTGCCTCAAGAAAAGTGGAGGGCGCCTACGAGCAGTACTTC

D: .
V: TRBV2
size: .
J: TRBJ1-6
CDR3: CASSEGDRNSPLHF
DNA: TGTGCCAGCAGTGAAGGAGACAGAAATTCACCCCTCCACTTT

D: TRBD1
V: TRBV25-1
size: .
J: TRBJ2-5
CDR3: CASSDRSQGARETQYF
DNA: TGTGCCAGCAGTGATCGCTCACAGGGGGCCCGGGAGACCCAGTACTTC

D: TRBD1
V: TRBV20-1
size: .
J: TRBJ1-4
CDR3: CSAVQPGQGYEKLFF
DNA: TGCAGTGCTGTTCAACCGGGACAGGGTTACGAAAAACTGTTTTTT

D: .
V: TRBV2
size: .
J: TRBJ2-5
CDR3: CASGAGSGETQYF
DNA: TGTGCCAGCGGGGCCGGGAGCGGAGAGACCCAGTACTTC

D: .
V: TRBV9
size: .
J: TRBJ1-5
CDR3: CASSVDGQPQHF
DNA: TGTGCCAGCAGCGTCGATGGACAGCCCCAGCATTTT

D: .
V: TRBV12-3/TRBV12-4
size: .
J: TRBJ1-4
CDR3: CASSFAADATNEKLFF
DNA: TGTGCCAGCAGTTTCGCTGCGGACGCAACTAATGAAAAACTGTTTTTT

D: TRBD1
V: TRBV7-9
size: once
J: TRBJ2-6
CDR3: CASSLIQGAGANVLTF
DNA: TGCGCCAGCAGCCTTATACAGGGGGCAGGGGCCAACGTCCTGACTTTC

D: .
V: TRBV5-8
size: few
J: TRBJ2-7
CDR3: CASSYPQGHEQYF
DNA: TGTGCCAGCAGCTACCCACAGGGTCACGAGCAGTACTTC

D: TRBD1
V: TRBV25-1
size: .
J: TRBJ1-4
CDR3: CASSRRQNRGTNEKLFF
DNA: TGTGCCAGCAGCCGACGGCAGAACAGGGGAACTAATGAAAAACTGTTTTTT

D: .
V: TRBV29-1
size: once
J: TRBJ1-2
CDR3: CSVQGQNYGYTF
DNA: TGCAGCGTCCAGGGTCAGAACTATGGCTACACCTTC

D: .
V: TRBV25-1
size: .
J: TRBJ2-7
CDR3: CASSSGPGVAYEQYF
DNA: TGTGCCAGCAGTTCAGGCCCAGGGGTTGCCTACGAGCAGTACTTC

D: .
V: TRBV10-3
size: many
J: TRBJ2-5
CDR3: CAISDDRRETQYF
DNA: TGTGCCATCAGTGACGACCGCCGGGAGACCCAGTACTTC

D: TRBD1
V: TRBV29-1
size: .
J: TRBJ1-2
CDR3: CSAVARGLDGYTF
DNA: TGCAGCGCAGTCGCCAGGGGGCTTGATGGCTACACCTTC

D: .
V: TRBV5-5
size: .
J: TRBJ2-7
CDR3: CASSFRGVHEQYF
DNA: TGTGCCAGCAGCTTTCGGGGAGTCCACGAGCAGTACTTC

D: .
V: TRBV29-1
size: .
J: TRBJ2-5
CDR3: CSVEPGGQETQYF
DNA: TGCAGCGTTGAGCCAGGGGGGCAAGAGACCCAGTACTTC

D: .
V: TRBV7-9
size: few
J: TRBJ2-5
CDR3: CASKVDSQETQYF
DNA: TGTGCCAGCAAGGTGGACAGCCAAGAGACCCAGTACTTC

D: .
V: TRBV20-1
size: many
J: TRBJ2-5
CDR3: CSAAGRRETQYF
DNA: TGCAGTGCCGCAGGTCGCCGGGAGACCCAGTACTTC

D: .
V: TRBV15
size: many
J: TRBJ1-4
CDR3: CATSRGQGSEKLFF
DNA: TGTGCCACCAGCAGAGGACAAGGGAGTGAAAAACTGTTTTTT

D: .
V: TRBV25-1
size: .
J: TRBJ1-6
CDR3: CAGDTGRTPLHF
DNA: TGTGCCGGCGACACAGGGAGGACACCCCTCCACTTT

D: TRBD2
V: TRBV20-1
size: many
J: TRBJ2-7
CDR3: CSARDELAGPYEQYF
DNA: TGCAGTGCTAGAGATGAACTAGCGGGGCCCTACGAGCAGTACTTC

D: .
V: TRBV7-9
size: .
J: TRBJ2-7
CDR3: CASSWGLAEQYF
DNA: TGTGCCAGCAGTTGGGGTTTGGCCGAGCAGTACTTC

D: .
V: TRBV20-1
size: .
J: TRBJ1-6
CDR3: CSASGDGEANYNSPLHF
DNA: TGCAGTGCTAGTGGCGATGGGGAAGCTAACTATAATTCACCCCTCCACTTT

D: TRBD2
V: TRBV12-3/TRBV12-4
size: .
J: TRBJ2-5
CDR3: CASSTSPGLAGELNPETQYF
DNA: TGTGCCAGCAGCACTTCTCCGGGACTAGCGGGAGAATTGAATCCAGAGACCCAGTACTTC

D: .
V: TRBV10-3
size: once
J: TRBJ2-7
CDR3: CASSRVWVLTYEQYF
DNA: TGTGCCAGCAGCCGCGTGTGGGTGCTTACTTACGAGCAGTACTTC